This T cell receptor beta chain was recovered during a study of T cell responses to AZD1222 COVID-19 vaccine (dated by TCRdb to the early 2020s). Looking at the study overall: AZD1222 recipients given second doses at about 4 weeks or at about 12 weeks were pooled, since spike-specific TCR depth and breadth were not found to differ between the two schedules. A total of under 250 trial participants underwent TCR sequencing, of whom roughly 210 had received two doses of AZD1222 and around 26 had received two doses of the MenACWY control vaccine. Trial participants were enrolled into age subgroups of 18-55, 56-69 and 70-plus years, which contained approximately 150, 30 and 60 TCR-sequenced participants, respectively.

The CDR3 regions of human TCRbeta chains were subjected to immunosequencing. On the study's bioinformatics: TCRs in the repertoires were compared against a reference library of SARS-CoV-2-specific TCRs that had been generated with the MIRA antigen-specificity platform. Breadth meant the fraction of unique TCRs that were SARS-CoV-2-associated, whereas depth meant the fraction of total T cells that were SARS-CoV-2-associated. Using the MIRA data, each spike-specific TCR was assigned both to the spike region to which the TCR was reactive and to a CD4 or CD8 class. Log10-transformed breadth and depth values were compared by one-way ANOVA with Sidak's multiple comparisons tests. TCRdb re-hosts the immuneACCESS table, in-frame sequences only. Its copies lack some clones; in the studies checked, an unresolved V gene accounts for under half of them, and the cause for the rest is not known. That table furnishes V, J and clone size, whereas the DNA furnished D and trimming. This sample lists 75,000 to 100,000 clones; around nine tenths were detected once. The ten largest account for just under 7.5% of the sample.

In the paper's terms, the time point label means: baseline before first vaccination. Vaccinee samples came from UK trials COV001 and COV002, including a single-blind randomized controlled phase 2/3 trial of AZD1222 (ChAdOx1 nCoV-19) in healthy adults. For TCRbeta chain sequencing, PBMC samples were collected from trial participants at day 0 and at day 28 after the second dose. A word on this clone: This clone's antigen is unknown. Base qualities were left out, and no much larger clone turns up one base away.

Study-wide conclusions, independent of this receptor: Participants were mostly white British and included more females than males, and it was suggested by the authors that clonal diversity may have been underestimated. Because no day 14 peak-response samples were available, the repertoires could be characterized only after the peak T cell response. A significant rise in spike-specific TCR breadth and depth was observed after two AZD1222 doses relative to day 0 and relative to MenACWY recipients. The 56-69-year group was small, and its depth increase did not reach significance, likely because of low power. Vaccine-associated CD4 TCRs spanned the whole spike protein, with dominant responses in regions 160-218 and 743-854. Reportedly, close to half of the unique spike-specific TCRs recognized epitopes lying outside the regions that are mutated in the B.1.351 and B.1.1.7 variants. Only five or six AZD1222 recipients were SARS-CoV-2 seropositive at baseline, limiting conclusions about previously exposed vaccinees.

Looking up the germline V gene (reference sequence) yields CDR1 GTSNPN and CDR2 SVGIG. The junction shows trimming of 5 bases on V and 8 bases on J, and the gene matches do not reach 11 bases of it. The CDR3 covers 14 residues, taking in both the cysteine and the phenylalanine. Just the 42-base CDR3 DNA is kept, in frame starting at base 1. The sequences come from peripheral blood, collected on day 0 of AZD1222 vaccination. Recombination connected TRBV30 to TRBJ1-4, and TRBD1 aligns with 7 junction nucleotides. The source of this sequence is an adult in good health. The nucleotides are TGTGCCTGGGGCAGGACAGGCCAGAAAGAAAAACTGTTTTTT. This is translated as CAWGRTGQKEKLFF.